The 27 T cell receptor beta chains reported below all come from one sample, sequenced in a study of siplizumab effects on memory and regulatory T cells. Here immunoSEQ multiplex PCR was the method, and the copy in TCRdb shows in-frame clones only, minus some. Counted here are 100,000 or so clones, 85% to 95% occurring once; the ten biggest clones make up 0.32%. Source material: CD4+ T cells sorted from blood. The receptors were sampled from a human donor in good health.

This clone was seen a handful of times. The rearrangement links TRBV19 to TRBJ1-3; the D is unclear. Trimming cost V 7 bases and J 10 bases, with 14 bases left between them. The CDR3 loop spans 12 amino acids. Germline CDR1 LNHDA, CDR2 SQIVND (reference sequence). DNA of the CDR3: TGTGCCAGTACCACCCCCGGAAGGACCATATATTTT. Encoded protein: CASTTPGRTIYF.

The CDR3 region has the DNA TGTGCCAGCAGTTACTTCACCGAGCAGTTCTTC. Translating gives CASSYFTEQFF. This chain uses TRBV6-5 with TRBJ2-1; D ambiguous. The V gene lost 1 base and the J gene lost 10 bases, with 5 bases spanning the gap. This CDR3 has 11 residues. CDR1 and CDR2 from the germline V gene are MNHEY and SVGAGI.

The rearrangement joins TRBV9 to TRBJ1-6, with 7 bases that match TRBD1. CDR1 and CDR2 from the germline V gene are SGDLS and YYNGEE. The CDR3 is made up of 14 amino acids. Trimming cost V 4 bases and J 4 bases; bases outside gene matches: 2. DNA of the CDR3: TGTGCCAGCAGCCGGGACAGATATAATTCACCCCTCCACTTT. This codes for CASSRDRYNSPLHF.

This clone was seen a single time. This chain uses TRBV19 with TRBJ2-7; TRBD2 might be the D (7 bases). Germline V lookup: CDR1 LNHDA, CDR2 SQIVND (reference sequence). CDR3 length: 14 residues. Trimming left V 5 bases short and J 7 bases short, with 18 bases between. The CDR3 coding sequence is TGTGCCAGTAGTCCTTTAGGGGGGGGGCGTGAGCAGTACTTC. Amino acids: CASSPLGGGREQYF.

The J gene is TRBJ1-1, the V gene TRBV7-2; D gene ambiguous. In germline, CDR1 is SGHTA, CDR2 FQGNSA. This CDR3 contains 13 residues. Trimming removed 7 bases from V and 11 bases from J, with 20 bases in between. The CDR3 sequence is CASTGTGPSPAFF. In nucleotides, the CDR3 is TGTGCCAGCACCGGCACCGGGCCTAGCCCCGCTTTCTTT.

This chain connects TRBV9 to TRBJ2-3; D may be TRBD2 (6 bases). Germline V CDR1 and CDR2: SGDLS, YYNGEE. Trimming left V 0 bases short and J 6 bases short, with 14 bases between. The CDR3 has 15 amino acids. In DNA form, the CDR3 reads TGTGCCAGCAGCGTAGTAGGGACTTACGGTGATACGCAGTATTTT. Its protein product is CASSVVGTYGDTQYF.

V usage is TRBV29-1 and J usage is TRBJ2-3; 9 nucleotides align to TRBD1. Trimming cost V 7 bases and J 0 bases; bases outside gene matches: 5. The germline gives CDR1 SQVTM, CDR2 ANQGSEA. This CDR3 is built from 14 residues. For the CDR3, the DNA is TGCAGCGACGCGGACAGGGGTAGCACAGATACGCAGTATTTT. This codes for CSDADRGSTDTQYF.

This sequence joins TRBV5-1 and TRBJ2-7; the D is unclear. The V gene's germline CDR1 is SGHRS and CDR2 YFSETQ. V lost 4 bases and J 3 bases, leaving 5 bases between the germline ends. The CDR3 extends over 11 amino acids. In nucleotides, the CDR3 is TGCGCCAGCAGCGCCGACTACGAGCAGTACTTC. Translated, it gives CASSADYEQYF.

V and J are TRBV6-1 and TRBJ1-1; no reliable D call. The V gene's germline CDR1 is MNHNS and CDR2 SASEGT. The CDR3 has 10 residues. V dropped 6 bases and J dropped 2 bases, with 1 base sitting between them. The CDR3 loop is CASRNTEAFF. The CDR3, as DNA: TGTGCCAGCAGAAACACTGAAGCTTTCTTT.

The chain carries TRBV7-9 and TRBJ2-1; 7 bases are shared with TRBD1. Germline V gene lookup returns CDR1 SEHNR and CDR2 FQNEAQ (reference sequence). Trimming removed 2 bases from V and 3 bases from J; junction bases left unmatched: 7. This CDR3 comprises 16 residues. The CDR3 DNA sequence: TGTGCCAGCAGCTTAAGGGGGCAGGGGTTCTACAATGAGCAGTTCTTC. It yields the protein CASSLRGQGFYNEQFF.

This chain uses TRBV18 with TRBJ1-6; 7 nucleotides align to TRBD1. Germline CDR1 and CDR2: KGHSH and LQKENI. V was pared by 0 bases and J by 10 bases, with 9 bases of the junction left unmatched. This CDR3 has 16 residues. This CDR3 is CASSPPLSGTVSPLHF. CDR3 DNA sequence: TGTGCCAGCTCACCACCCTTGTCCGGGACAGTCTCACCCCTCCACTTT.

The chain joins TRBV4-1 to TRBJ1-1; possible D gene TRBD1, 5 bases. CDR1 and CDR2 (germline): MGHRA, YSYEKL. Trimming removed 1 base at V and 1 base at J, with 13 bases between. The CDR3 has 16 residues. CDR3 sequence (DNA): TGCGCCAGCAGCCAAGGGGGGAGAGGCTGGAACACTGAAGCTTTCTTT. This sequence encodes CASSQGGRGWNTEAFF.

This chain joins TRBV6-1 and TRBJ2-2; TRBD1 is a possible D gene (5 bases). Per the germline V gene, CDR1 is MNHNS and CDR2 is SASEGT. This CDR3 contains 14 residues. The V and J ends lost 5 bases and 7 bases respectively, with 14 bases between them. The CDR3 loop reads CASSKGQRRGELFF. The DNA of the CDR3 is TGTGCCAGCAGTAAAGGACAACGTCGCGGGGAGCTGTTTTTT.

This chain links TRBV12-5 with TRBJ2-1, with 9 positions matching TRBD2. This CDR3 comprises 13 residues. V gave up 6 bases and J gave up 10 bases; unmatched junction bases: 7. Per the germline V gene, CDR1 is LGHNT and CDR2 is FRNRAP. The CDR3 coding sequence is TGTGCTAGTGGGCTAGCGGGAAATAACGAGCAGTTCTTC. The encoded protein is CASGLAGNNEQFF.

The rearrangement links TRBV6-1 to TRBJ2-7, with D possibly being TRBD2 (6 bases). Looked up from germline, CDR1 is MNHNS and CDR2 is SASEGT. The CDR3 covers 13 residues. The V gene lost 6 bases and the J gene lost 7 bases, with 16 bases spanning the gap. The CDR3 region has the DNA TGTGCCAGCAGGAGGGCCGGGAGCCAAGAGCAGTACTTC. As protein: CASRRAGSQEQYF.

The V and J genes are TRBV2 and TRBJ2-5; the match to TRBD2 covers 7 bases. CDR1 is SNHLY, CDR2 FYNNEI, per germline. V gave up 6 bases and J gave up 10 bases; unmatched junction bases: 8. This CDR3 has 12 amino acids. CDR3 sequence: CASRAGYGIQYF. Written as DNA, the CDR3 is TGTGCCAGCAGAGCGGGGTACGGTATCCAGTACTTC.

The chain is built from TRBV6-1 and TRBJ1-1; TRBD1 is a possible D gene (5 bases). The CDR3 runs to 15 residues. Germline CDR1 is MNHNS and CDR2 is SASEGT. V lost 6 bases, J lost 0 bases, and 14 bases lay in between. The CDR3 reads CASSSGRRMNTEAFF. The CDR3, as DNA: TGTGCCAGCAGCTCGGGACGGCGGATGAACACTGAAGCTTTCTTT.

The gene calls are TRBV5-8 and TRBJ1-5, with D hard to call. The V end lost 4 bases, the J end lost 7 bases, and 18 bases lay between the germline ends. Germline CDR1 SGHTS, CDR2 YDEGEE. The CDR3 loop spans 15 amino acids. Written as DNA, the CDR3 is TGTGCCAGCAGCACTGGATATAATCGCGTCCAGCCCCAGCATTTT. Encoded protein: CASSTGYNRVQPQHF. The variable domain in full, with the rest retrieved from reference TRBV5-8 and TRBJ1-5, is EAGVTQSPTHLIKTRGQQATLRCSPISGHTSVYWYQQALGLGLQFLLWYDEGEERNRGNFPPRFSGRQFPNYSSELNVNALELEDSALYLCASSTGYNRVQPQHFGDGTRLSIL.

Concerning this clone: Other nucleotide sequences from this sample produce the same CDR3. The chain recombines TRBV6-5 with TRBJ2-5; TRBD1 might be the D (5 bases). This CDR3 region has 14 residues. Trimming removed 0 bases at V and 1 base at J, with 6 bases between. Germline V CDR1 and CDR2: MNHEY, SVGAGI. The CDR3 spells CASSYSGAQETQYF. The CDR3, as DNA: TGTGCCAGCAGTTACTCAGGGGCCCAAGAGACCCAGTACTTC.

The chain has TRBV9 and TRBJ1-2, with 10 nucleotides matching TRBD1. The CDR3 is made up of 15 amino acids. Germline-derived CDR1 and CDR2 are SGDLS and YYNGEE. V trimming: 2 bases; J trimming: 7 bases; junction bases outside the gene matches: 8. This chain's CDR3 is CASSVADRGYGGYTF. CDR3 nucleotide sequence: TGTGCCAGCAGCGTCGCGGACAGGGGGTATGGTGGCTACACCTTC.

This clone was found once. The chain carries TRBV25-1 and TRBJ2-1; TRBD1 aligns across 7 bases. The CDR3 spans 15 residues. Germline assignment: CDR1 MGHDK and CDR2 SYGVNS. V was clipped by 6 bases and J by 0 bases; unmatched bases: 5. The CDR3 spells CASRDWTGSYNEQFF. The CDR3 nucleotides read TGTGCCAGCAGGGATTGGACAGGCTCCTACAATGAGCAGTTCTTC. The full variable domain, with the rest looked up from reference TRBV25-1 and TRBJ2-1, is EADIYQTPRYLVIGTGKKITLECSQTMGHDKMYWYQQDPGMELHLIHYSYGVNSTEKGDLSSESTVSRIRTEHFPLTLESARPSHTSQYLCASRDWTGSYNEQFFGPGTRLTVL.

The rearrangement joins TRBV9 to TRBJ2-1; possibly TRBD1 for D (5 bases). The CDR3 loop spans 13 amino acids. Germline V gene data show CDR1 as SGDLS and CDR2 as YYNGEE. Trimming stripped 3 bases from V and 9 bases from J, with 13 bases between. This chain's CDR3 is CASSARRGAEQFF. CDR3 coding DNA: TGTGCCAGCAGCGCCCGTCGTGGGGCTGAGCAGTTCTTC.

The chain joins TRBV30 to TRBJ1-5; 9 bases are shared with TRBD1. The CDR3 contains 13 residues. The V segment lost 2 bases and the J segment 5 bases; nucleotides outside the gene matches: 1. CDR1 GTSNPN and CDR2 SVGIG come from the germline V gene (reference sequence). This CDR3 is CAWSNRGHQPQHF. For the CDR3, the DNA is TGTGCCTGGAGTAACAGGGGGCATCAGCCCCAGCATTTT.

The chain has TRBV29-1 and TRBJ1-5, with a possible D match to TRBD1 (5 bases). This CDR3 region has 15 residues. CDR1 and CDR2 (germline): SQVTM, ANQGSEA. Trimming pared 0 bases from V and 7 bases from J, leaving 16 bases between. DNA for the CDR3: TGCAGCGTTGAAGATCAAGGACACCACTCCCAGCCCCAGCATTTT. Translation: CSVEDQGHHSQPQHF. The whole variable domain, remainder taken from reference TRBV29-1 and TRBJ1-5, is SAVISQKPSRDICQRGTSLTIQCQVDSQVTMMFWYRQQPGQSLTLIATANQGSEATYESGFVIDKFPISRPNLTFSTLTVSNMSPEDSSIYLCSVEDQGHHSQPQHFGDGTRLSIL.

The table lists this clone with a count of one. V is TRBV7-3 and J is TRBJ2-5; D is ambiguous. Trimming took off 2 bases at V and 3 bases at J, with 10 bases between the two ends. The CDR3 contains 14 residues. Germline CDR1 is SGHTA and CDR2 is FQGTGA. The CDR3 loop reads CASSLGISEETQYF. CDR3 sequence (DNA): TGTGCCAGCAGCTTAGGTATCTCCGAAGAGACCCAGTACTTC.

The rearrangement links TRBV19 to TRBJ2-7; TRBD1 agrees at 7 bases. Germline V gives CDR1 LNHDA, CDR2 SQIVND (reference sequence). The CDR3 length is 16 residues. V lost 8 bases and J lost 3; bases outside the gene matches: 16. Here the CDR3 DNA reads TGTGCCAGTCGCCCCACCCCGACGACAGGGAGCTACGAGCAGTACTTC. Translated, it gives CASRPTPTTGSYEQYF.

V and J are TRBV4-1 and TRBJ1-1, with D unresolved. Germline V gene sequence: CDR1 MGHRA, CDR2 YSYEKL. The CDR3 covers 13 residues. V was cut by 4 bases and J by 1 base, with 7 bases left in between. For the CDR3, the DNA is TGCGCCAGCAGCCCCCTTTCGAACACTGAAGCTTTCTTT. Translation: CASSPLSNTEAFF.